This T cell receptor (beta chain) was captured in a study of T cell responses to AZD1222 COVID-19 vaccine. Clones were sequenced by immunoSEQ multiplex PCR, and TCRdb holds only the in-frame ones, with some missing. The top ten hold approximately 7.7% of the sample, which has around 200,000 clones, around nine tenths seen once. This CDR3 has 14 amino acids. After removal of 8 bases from V and 2 bases from J, the junction contained 7 bases not matched to a gene. Germline assignment: CDR1 MDHEN and CDR2 SYDVKM. General study points: Dominant CD4 TCR responses targeted spike regions 160-218 and 743-854. Every sample of the repertoires postdated the peak T cell response. As reported, nearly half of all spike-specific TCRs target variant regions that are unmutated.

This clone was picked up one time. Its antigen is not known. The V and J genes are TRBV28 and TRBJ2-7; 9 bases are shared with TRBD1. This receptor was identified in an adult in good health. The sample was peripheral blood, taken on day 0 of AZD1222 vaccination. In DNA, the CDR3 is TGTGCCAGCGGAGCTACAGGGGGCGCCTACGAGCAGTACTTC. It encodes CASGATGGAYEQYF.